This T cell receptor beta chain was sequenced for a study of T cells in Graves' hyperthyroidism and ophthalmopathy. The CDR3 totals 14 residues. V lost 1 base, J lost 2 bases, and 9 bases lay in between. CDR1 and CDR2 (germline): MGHRA, YSYEKL. Findings of the study overall: Appearing also in blood were most of the thyroid clonotypes expanded above 0.001.

Amplification yielded TCR beta CDR3 regions, with RNA transcripts as the source. TCR CDR3 underwent first-round RT-PCR with the HTBI primer set. TCRdb itself ran the multiplex PCR reads through MiXCR, one entry per CDR3 protein. Of about 300,000 distinct CDR3 sequences listed, around a quarter are singletons. Diagnosing involved the use of clinical symptoms, serum thyroxine and TRAb, thyroid ultrasound and orbital computed tomography. This clonotype appeared a single time. Its antigen is undetermined. The TCR sequence derives from a man aged 40-49 years with Graves' hyperthyroidism that later progressed to Graves' ophthalmopathy. The sample consisted of blood. The chain joins TRBV4-1 to TRBJ2-7; weak D call: TRBD1 (5 bases). CDR3 sequence: CASSQARVAYEQYF. The CDR3 bases are TGCGCCAGCAGCCAAGCCAGGGTAGCCTACGAGCAGTACTTC.